This T cell receptor (beta chain) was obtained from a study of blood T cell repertoires in COVID-19. The germline V gene encodes CDR1 SGHNT and CDR2 YYREEE (reference sequence). V was shortened by 4 bases and J by 0 bases, with 11 bases between the two germline ends. The CDR3 length is 14 residues. Clones were read by immunoSEQ multiplex PCR, and TCRdb kept only the in-frame ones, dropping some. The profile covers just over 350,000 clones, with approximately 86% appearing a single time and just over 7% taken by the ten largest. The chain carries TRBV5-4 and TRBJ2-7; D not resolved. The specimen sequenced was peripheral blood. This TCR was recovered from a woman aged 55-75 years with COVID-19, enrolled during active disease. The CDR3 sequence: CASSHSLISYEQYF. In DNA, the CDR3 is TGTGCCAGCAGCCACAGTTTAATCTCCTACGAGCAGTACTTC. The full variable domain, with the rest looked up from reference TRBV5-4 and TRBJ2-7, is ETGVTQSPTHLIKTRGQQVTLRCSSQSGHNTVSWYQQALGQGPQFIFQYYREEENGRGNFPPRFSGLQFPNYSSELNVNALELDDSALYLCASSHSLISYEQYFGPGTRLTVT.